This entry concerns a single T cell receptor (beta chain). The specificity of this receptor is unknown. No clone much larger than this one lies a single base away; base qualities are absent. This sample is part of a study of blood T cells in healthy people across ages (dated by TCRdb to about 2015). Regarding the study in general: In model experiments, roughly one uniquely barcoded TCR beta cDNA molecule per two T cells was captured by template switching. Donors were grouped into four age groups: young (average 16 years), middle-aged (39), aged (about 59) and long-lived (just over 80). Two additional independent replicas of 1 million unique cDNA reads from the same blood draw were analyzed for two donors (one aged 18 to 29 and one aged 80 or older). The study measured age-related changes in TCR beta repertoire diversity using deep sequencing normalized with unique cDNA molecular identifiers.

The research as a whole found: Observed TCR beta diversity per million T cells fell roughly linearly with age, and a significant reduction was already apparent by age roughly 40. Observed TCR beta diversity correlated strongly with the percentage of naive T cells measured by flow cytometry. Because profiling used bulk unsorted PBMCs, naive and antigen-experienced compartments could not be compared conclusively. Estimates of total diversity based on one million sequenced T cells were regarded as lower bounds and as underestimates. Compared with the aged group, the long-lived group had more naive CD4+ T cells, fewer expanded clones and increased TCR diversity, suggesting age selection. The CMV infection status of donors was not known, potentially confounding age-related changes in expanded clonotypes.

The donors were some 39 Caucasian individuals from Russia, aged roughly 6 to 90 years, who were systemically healthy. Each donor gave around 9.9 milliliters of peripheral blood, collected into EDTA-treated Vacutainer tubes. Ficoll-Paque density-gradient centrifugation was used to isolate PBMCs, with at least 7 million per sample. Trizol reagent was used to extract total RNA from PBMCs, with at least 5 micrograms per sample. Naive CD45RAhigh/CD27high T cell percentages were measured by flow cytometry on a PBMC aliquot from every donor. The library was prepared using 5' RACE. TCRdb names Illumina HiSeq 2500 as the instrument used. A second PCR of roughly 6 to 12 cycles was run with a J-beta primer mix and a sample-barcoded 5' primer. A template-switch 5' adaptor carrying 12 random nucleotides introduced a unique molecular identifier onto each TCR beta cDNA molecule. Each sample yielded at least 3 million CDR3-containing paired-end reads. The Mint cDNA synthesis kit, primed by a TRBC-specific oligonucleotide, was used to synthesize first-strand cDNA from all RNA. All cDNA was treated with uracil-DNA glycosylase and then went through a first 18-cycle PCR with the universal primers M1SS and BC2_uni_R. From the authors' description of their analysis: Normalization of each sample was performed by random selection of 1 million high-quality reads, each carrying a distinct molecular identifier. Reads with shared molecular identifiers were discarded instead of being binned into consensus sequences. MiTCR, with a Q25 quality threshold and the strictest error-elimination algorithm, was used for CDR3 identification, clonotype clustering and error correction. A nonparametric unseen species model with Euler transformation was used to estimate a lower bound on total TCR beta diversity. The public reads were run again by TCRdb, first through fastp at Q25 and then through MiXCR, and only productive beta chains were kept. CDR3 protein duplicates are merged, each entry listing the most common genes and DNA. The V and J calls come from TCRdb's annotation, not from the publication. This sample is represented by some 850,000 distinct CDR3 sequences; around a quarter of them were singletons. The top ten clones comprise roughly 3.1% of the sample.

This sample also appeared in a second study, on T cells of mothers and their children. The second study's authors report: Nine systemically healthy Caucasian individuals, comprising three mothers and their six children, were included as donors. cDNA synthesis used all of the extracted RNA, with 1.5 ug of RNA in each 15 ul reaction. In the second PCR, the M1S primer introduced both the sample barcodes and 2-4 random nucleotides. Over 8 million TCR beta CDR3 reads came from each mother, compared with some 3.1 million reads from each child. Thymic selection shapes the output of TCR recombination in a similar way in related and unrelated pairs, and inherited differences have a minor effect. Normalized repertoire overlap in related mother-child pairs was always slightly higher than in unrelated mother-child pairs, but the difference was never significant. Persistent microchimeric T cell clones were not detected, at a sensitivity of around 99 clones per million clonotypes. Deep NGS was used in the study to compare the TCR beta repertoires of mothers and children and to look for features that separate related mother-child pairs from unrelated individuals. Mothers averaged approximately 40 +/- 4 years of age and children averaged about 12 +/- 4 years. After adapter ligation with NEBNext reagents, the libraries were sequenced on Illumina HiSeq 2000 with 100+100 nt paired-end reads. To prevent cross-contamination, the mother and child libraries were prepared one month apart and sequenced in separate runs. For each donor, somewhere between about 450,000 and 2,000,000 distinct TCR beta clonotypes were identified. Naive TCR beta clonotypes were estimated from low-frequency clonotypes matched to each donor's FACS-determined naive share, without sorting.

The sequenced sample was blood. This TCR was sampled from a boy under 18 in good health.

CDR3 reads: CVPQEVQNEQFF. The nucleotide sequence is given as TGTGTGCCGCAGGAGGTACAGAATGAGCAGTTCTTC. The V gene is TRBV7-9 and the J gene is TRBJ2-7; possibly the D gene is TRBD2, per 5 matching bases. The DNA end lines up better with TRBJ2-1; the J call may be wrong. The germline V gene (reference sequence) supplies CDR1 SEHNR and CDR2 FQNEAQ. The CDR3 goes from the cysteine to the phenylalanine over 12 residues. Only the CDR3 DNA is retained, 36 bases long and in frame from the first base.